These 2 T cell receptor beta chains were all obtained from the same sample, sequenced in a study of T-cell reconstitution after alpha-beta-depleted transplantation in children. Molecular barcoding with unique molecular identifiers was used for the TCRbeta library. TCRdb independently ran MiXCR on the PCR reads; one entry per CDR3 protein. The data contain 600,000 to 700,000 distinct CDR3 sequences, around 16% of them singletons. The source material was PBMCs from the stem cell graft donor, sampled from the stem cell graft. These receptors all come from a human donor who donated a stem cell graft to a child with acute myeloid leukemia.

At least ten counts were recorded for this clonotype. This chain uses TRBV29-1 with TRBJ2-1, with D unresolved. Germline lookup yields CDR1 SQVTM and CDR2 ANQGSEA. V lost 1 base, J lost 6 bases, and 10 bases lay in between. There are 13 residues in the CDR3. The CDR3, as DNA: TGCAGCGTTGAAGGGGCAGGTAGCAATGAGCAGTTCTTC. Translation gives CSVEGAGSNEQFF.

This clonotype was seen a handful of times. The genes are TRBV6-5 and TRBJ1-6, with 10 nucleotides matching TRBD1. Germline V gene data show CDR1 as MNHEY and CDR2 as SVGAGI. Trimming removed 4 bases from V and 8 bases from J; junction bases left unmatched: 8. This CDR3 region has 16 residues. Here the CDR3 DNA reads TGTGCCAGCAGTTCCGTGGACAGGGGGAGGTATTCACCCCTCCACTTT. It yields the protein CASSSVDRGRYSPLHF.